This entry concerns a single T cell receptor beta chain. Its antigen remains unidentified. Using immunoSEQ multiplex PCR, the repertoire was profiled, and TCRdb retains in-frame clones only, with some absent. The data contain tens of thousands of clones, 80% to 90% of them seen just once; the ten biggest clones take up roughly 11%. Peripheral blood came from all dose cohorts at three timepoints. Germline trimming cut 1 base from V and 7 bases from J; bases unmatched to any gene: 3. The germline V gene encodes CDR1 SGHTA and CDR2 FQGNSA. CDR3 length equals 14 residues. This specimen comes from a study of OX40 agonist ivuxolimab in advanced cancers. Study-level background: Patients received ivuxolimab, an intravenous treatment, every 2 weeks at 0.01 to 10 mg/kg.

Study-level results: Blood T cells, both CD4+ and CD8+, expanded clonally by week 6 at 0.1 to 3.0 mg/kg. Among T cells, CD8+ cells averaged more expanded clones than CD4+ cells.

Material: CD4+ or CD8+ T cells sorted from blood, obtained in a trial of the OX40 agonist ivuxolimab. This TCR derives from an adult with an advanced solid tumor such as melanoma, head and neck, liver or kidney cancer. The V and J genes are TRBV7-2 and TRBJ2-3; 9 positions match TRBD2. CDR3 sequence (DNA): TGTGCCAGCAGCTTAGAGAGCGGGAGGCATACGCAGTATTTT. Translated, it gives CASSLESGRHTQYF.